The 30 T cell receptor beta chains below all came from one sample that was sequenced in a study of CD8 T cells in Susac syndrome (dated by TCRdb to between 2017 and 2020). The library was made by the immunoSEQ multiplex PCR assay. RNA was extracted using the RNeasy kit, and about 0.45 to 1 microgram was reverse transcribed with random hexamers. The raw public reads went through TCRdb reprocessing: fastp at Q25, MiXCR clone calling, in-frame beta chains kept. A single entry per CDR3 protein holds the most common genes and DNA from its merged rows. The sample table records 100,000 to 150,000 distinct CDR3 sequences; around 85% of these occur just once. Around 0.49% of the sample is held by the ten biggest clonotypes. The sample was CD8+ T cells from PBMCs. The receptors here all came from a human donor with multiple sclerosis.

V and J are TRBV19 and TRBJ1-1; a weak D match, TRBD1 (5 bases). The germline V and J ends were trimmed by 3 bases and 2 bases, with 16 bases remaining between them. Looked up from germline, CDR1 is LNHDA and CDR2 is SQIVND (reference sequence). The CDR3 extends over 16 amino acids. CDR3 sequence reads: CASSIGTTTANTEAFF. The DNA of the CDR3 is TGTGCCAGTAGTATCGGGACGACAACCGCCAACACTGAAGCTTTCTTT. The whole variable domain, filled in from reference TRBV19 and TRBJ1-1, reads DGGITQSPKYLFRKEGQNVTLSCEQNLNHDAMYWYRQDPGQGLRLIYYSQIVNDFQKGDIAEGYSVSREKKESFPLTVTSAQKNPTAFYLCASSIGTTTANTEAFFGQGTRLTVV.

This clonotype was recorded once. The rearrangement joins TRBV29-1 to TRBJ1-1; no firm D call. The V gene's germline CDR1 is SQVTM and CDR2 ANQGSEA. V lost 5 bases and J 6 bases, leaving 13 bases between the germline ends. This CDR3 comprises 12 residues. The CDR3 DNA is TGCAGCGTTATAACACCCGACGCTGAAGCTTTCTTT. Its protein is CSVITPDAEAFF.

The gene calls are TRBV20-1 and TRBJ2-5, with D tentatively TRBD2 (5 bases). The CDR3 has 14 amino acids. Germline V gives CDR1 DFQATT, CDR2 SNEGSKA (reference sequence). V was pared by 0 bases and J by 2 bases, with 10 bases between. The CDR3 sequence is CSARDRTFQETQYF. The CDR3 DNA sequence: TGCAGTGCTAGAGATAGGACTTTTCAAGAGACCCAGTACTTC.

The CDR3 DNA is TGTGCCAGCACCTATTACACGAACACTGAAGCTTTCTTT. Its protein is CASTYYTNTEAFF. This rearrangement joins TRBV7-9 to TRBJ1-1; D not resolved. Germline CDR1 and CDR2: SEHNR and FQNEAQ (reference sequence). Trimming removed 7 bases at V and 1 base at J, with 10 bases between. The CDR3 is made up of 13 amino acids. The entire variable domain, with the rest obtained from reference TRBV7-9 and TRBJ1-1, is as follows: DTGVSQNPRHKITKRGQNVTFRCDPISEHNRLYWYRQTLGQGPEFLTYFQNEAQLEKSRLLSDRFSAERPKGSFSTLEIQRTEQGDSAMYLCASTYYTNTEAFFGQGTRLTVV.

CDR3 loop: CASSTSGTDRDTQYF. The CDR3 region has the DNA TGTGCCAGCAGTACCTCCGGGACCGACAGGGATACGCAGTATTTT. This chain uses TRBV2 with TRBJ2-3; the D gene is possibly TRBD1 (6 bases). CDR1 is SNHLY and CDR2 is FYNNEI in the germline V gene. This CDR3 is 15 amino acids long. V dropped 5 bases and J dropped 6 bases, with 18 bases sitting between them.

The rearrangement joins TRBV9 to TRBJ2-2; the D call may be TRBD1 or TRBD2 (5 bases each). V lost 0 bases, J lost 0 bases, and 9 bases lay in between. The CDR3 runs to 16 residues. Germline values: CDR1 SGDLS, CDR2 YYNGEE. The CDR3 sequence: CASSVVGGANTGELFF. CDR3 DNA: TGTGCCAGCAGCGTAGTTGGGGGAGCGAACACCGGGGAGCTGTTTTTT.

The V and J genes are TRBV6-2 or TRBV6-3 and TRBJ2-3; possible D gene TRBD2, 7 bases. This CDR3 spans 15 amino acids. The V gene lost 4 bases and the J gene lost 4 bases, with 15 bases spanning the gap. The germline V gene encodes CDR1 MNHEY and CDR2 SVGEGT. The CDR3 reads CASSWTLGGADTQYF. In DNA, the CDR3 is TGTGCCAGCAGTTGGACACTAGGGGGGGCAGATACGCAGTATTTT.

V is TRBV9 and J is TRBJ2-7; D gene uncertain. The CDR3 has 15 residues. The V end lost 4 bases, the J end lost 0 bases, and 14 bases lay between the germline ends. Germline V gene data show CDR1 as SGDLS and CDR2 as YYNGEE. The DNA of the CDR3 is TGTGCCAGCAGCCCTAGGAGAGACGGCTCCTACGAGCAGTACGTC. It encodes CASSPRRDGSYEQYV.

The chain uses TRBV5-6 and TRBJ1-2; no clear D gene. The V gene's germline CDR1 is SGHDT and CDR2 YYEEEE. The CDR3 has 14 residues. V was shortened by 0 bases and J by 5 bases, with 11 bases between the two germline ends. The DNA for the CDR3 is TGTGCCAGCAGCTTGGAGGGAGAACTTTATGGCTACACCTTC. Amino acids: CASSLEGELYGYTF.

This clonotype has more than one count but fewer than ten. This chain connects TRBV4-1 to TRBJ1-5; D gene unclear. There are 14 residues in the CDR3. V was shortened by 0 bases and J by 5 bases, with 8 bases between the two germline ends. Per the germline V gene, CDR1 is MGHRA and CDR2 is YSYEKL. CDR3 nucleotides: TGCGCCAGCAGCCAAGACGCTGTGGATCAGCCCCAGCATTTT. Its translation: CASSQDAVDQPQHF.

The chain uses TRBV5-8 and TRBJ2-7; D is unresolved. Germline V lookup: CDR1 SGHTS, CDR2 YDEGEE. V gave up 0 bases and J gave up 2 bases, with 6 bases separating them. The CDR3 runs 13 residues. In DNA, the CDR3 is TGTGCCAGCAGCTTGGGCGGAACCTACGAGCAGTACTTC. It codes for CASSLGGTYEQYF.

This chain uses TRBV5-1 with TRBJ2-7, with a tentative D call TRBD2 (5 bases). Germline CDR1 SGHRS, CDR2 YFSETQ. V lost 7 bases and J lost 3, with 8 bases in between. This CDR3 spans 11 amino acids. The CDR3 DNA follows: TGCGCCAGCGACGGAGGCTACGAGCAGTACTTC. It specifies CASDGGYEQYF.

The CDR3 DNA follows: TGTGCCACCAGTGATTCCACCACAGATACGCAGTATTTT. Translation gives CATSDSTTDTQYF. The chain joins TRBV24-1 to TRBJ2-3; D unresolved. This CDR3 comprises 13 residues. Trimming took 2 bases from V and 2 from J, leaving 4 bases between them. Germline V gene data show CDR1 as KGHDR and CDR2 as SFDVKD.

The CDR3 spells CASSVPGLTEAFF. In DNA, the CDR3 is TGTGCCAGCAGCGTTCCAGGGTTAACTGAAGCTTTCTTT. The rearrangement links TRBV7-9 to TRBJ1-1; D may be TRBD1 (5 bases). This CDR3 is 13 amino acids long. Looked up from germline, CDR1 is SEHNR and CDR2 is FQNEAQ (reference sequence). V shed 5 bases and J shed 5 bases, with 12 bases lying between them.

The rearrangement links TRBV24-1 to TRBJ2-1; 11 nucleotides agree with TRBD2. Trimming cost V 1 base and J 5 bases; bases outside gene matches: 9. The V gene's germline CDR1 is KGHDR and CDR2 SFDVKD. This CDR3 region has 18 residues. CDR3 residues: CATSDFTSGSEGHNEQFF. The CDR3 nucleotides are TGTGCCACCAGTGATTTTACTAGCGGGAGTGAAGGCCACAATGAGCAGTTCTTC.

This clonotype showed up just a few times. V is TRBV12-3 or TRBV12-4 and J is TRBJ2-2; maybe TRBD1 (5 bases). Trimming took off 10 bases at V and 6 bases at J, with 9 bases between the two ends. This CDR3 contains 11 residues. The CDR3: CATQGAGELFF. The CDR3 coding sequence is TGTGCCACCCAGGGCGCCGGGGAGCTGTTTTTT.

This rearrangement joins TRBV20-1 to TRBJ1-1; no definite D call. Deletions cut 4 bases from V and 5 bases from J, with 17 bases between. This CDR3 region has 14 residues. Germline V gene sequence: CDR1 DFQATT, CDR2 SNEGSKA (reference sequence). This CDR3 reads CSATFSSSHTEAFF. The CDR3 DNA is TGCAGTGCTACTTTCTCTTCATCACATACTGAAGCTTTCTTT.

This clonotype came up a few times. The V and J genes are TRBV7-9 and TRBJ2-6, with unresolved D. The germline gives CDR1 SEHNR, CDR2 FQNEAQ (reference sequence). Trimming removed 10 bases at V and 0 bases at J, with 16 bases between. The CDR3 totals 16 residues. Here the CDR3 DNA reads TGTGCCATCAATTGGCCTTTACTCTCTGGGGCCAACGTCCTGACTTTC. Translation: CAINWPLLSGANVLTF.

This clonotype came up once. The rearrangement uses TRBV7-9 and TRBJ1-1; D gene unclear. The V end was cut by 2 bases, the J end by 1 base, with 8 bases between. Germline V gene lookup returns CDR1 SEHNR and CDR2 FQNEAQ (reference sequence). The CDR3 runs 14 residues. CDR3 DNA: TGTGCCAGCAGCTTATGGGCGAAGAACACTGAAGCTTTCTTT. Residues: CASSLWAKNTEAFF.

The genes are TRBV10-3 and TRBJ2-6, with a weak D call TRBD1 (5 bases). The CDR3 consists of 17 residues. Germline assignment: CDR1 ENHRY and CDR2 SYGVKD. Trimming cost V 1 base and J 0 bases, with 10 bases left between them. Here the CDR3 DNA reads TGTGCCATCAGTGAGTTAGGGGAACCCTCTGGGGCCAACGTCCTGACTTTC. This gives the protein CAISELGEPSGANVLTF.

This clonotype has more than one count but fewer than ten. The genes are TRBV4-1 and TRBJ2-1, with TRBD2 matching 7 bases. J gave up 6 bases and V 3 bases, and 8 bases lay outside the gene matches. Germline V gene data show CDR1 as MGHRA and CDR2 as YSYEKL. There are 15 residues in the CDR3. CDR3 sequence reads: CASSQSGGASNEQFF. The CDR3 bases are TGCGCCAGCAGCCAGTCGGGGGGAGCGAGCAATGAGCAGTTCTTC.

The V call is TRBV12-3 or TRBV12-4, the J call TRBJ2-1; 7 positions match TRBD2. The V gene end was trimmed by 7 bases and the J gene end by 6 bases; junction bases not matched to a gene: 9. The CDR3 covers 14 residues. CDR3 sequence reads: CASNPRTRGNEQFF. Here the CDR3 DNA reads TGTGCCAGCAACCCTCGGACTAGGGGCAATGAGCAGTTCTTC.

Comments on this clonotype: One end of the junction varies from germline; a read error may be responsible. This rearrangement joins TRBV7-9 to TRBJ2-2; 7 nucleotides line up with TRBD1. This CDR3 spans 13 amino acids. Germline loops: CDR1 SEHNR, CDR2 FQNEAQ (reference sequence). DNA of the CDR3: TGTGCCAGCAGAAATACAGGGGCCGGGAAGCTGTTTTTT. It codes for CASRNTGAGKLFF.

Only one count was recorded for this clonotype. The rearrangement links TRBV4-2 to TRBJ2-1; 7 bases are a match to TRBD2. The germline V gene has CDR1 LGHNA and CDR2 YNFKEQ. V was clipped by 1 base and J by 7 bases; unmatched bases: 7. The length of the CDR3 is 15 residues. For the CDR3, the DNA is TGTGCCAGCAGCCAAGCGGCGGGAGTGAAAAATGAGCAGTTCTTC. This translates into CASSQAAGVKNEQFF.

The chain joins TRBV6-2 or TRBV6-3 to TRBJ1-1; 7 bases are a match to TRBD1. The V and J ends lost 6 bases and 0 bases, in that order; junction bases with no gene match: 7. Germline V gene data show CDR1 as MNHEY and CDR2 as SVGEGT. The CDR3 totals 15 residues. The CDR3 DNA is TGTGCCAGCAGCAACAACAGGGGCCTGAACACTGAAGCTTTCTTT. Residues: CASSNNRGLNTEAFF.

CDR3 amino acids: CASSRAFDTEAFF. DNA for the CDR3: TGTGCCAGCAGCAGGGCGTTTGACACTGAAGCTTTCTTT. V and J are TRBV6-6 and TRBJ1-1; weak D call: TRBD1 (5 bases). This CDR3 has 13 residues. The V end was cut by 6 bases, the J end by 3 bases, with 11 bases between. Germline V lookup: CDR1 MNHNY, CDR2 SVGAGI (reference sequence).

The chain joins TRBV6-4 to TRBJ1-2; D gene ambiguous. The CDR3 runs to 16 residues. Trimming removed 3 bases from V and 1 base from J, with 15 bases in between. Germline V lookup: CDR1 MRHNA, CDR2 SNTAGT. Here the CDR3 DNA reads TGTGCCAGCAGTGAGGAAGCCGAAGCCTTTAACTATGGCTACACCTTC. This gives the protein CASSEEAEAFNYGYTF.

CDR3 nucleotide sequence: TGTGCCAGCAGCTTAGCTATCGGCACAGGGGTTCCTAATGAAAAACTGTTTTTT. Amino acid sequence: CASSLAIGTGVPNEKLFF. The rearrangement uses TRBV7-2 and TRBJ1-4, with 7 bases aligning to TRBD1. The junction had 10 bases not matched to a gene; V was cut back by 0 bases and J by 3 bases. Germline V gene sequence: CDR1 SGHTA, CDR2 FQGNSA. CDR3 length: 18 amino acids.

The V call is TRBV7-9, the J call TRBJ2-1, with 8 bases identical to TRBD2. V lost 5 bases and J lost 5; bases outside the gene matches: 11. CDR3 length equals 16 residues. Per the germline V gene, CDR1 is SEHNR and CDR2 is FQNEAQ (reference sequence). The CDR3 is CASSPHAGGLNNEQFF. Written as DNA, the CDR3 is TGTGCCAGCAGCCCGCACGCGGGAGGCTTGAACAATGAGCAGTTCTTC.

The chain recombines TRBV28 with TRBJ1-2; unclear D gene. The CDR3 length is 13 residues. Germline values: CDR1 MDHEN, CDR2 SYDVKM. V shed 6 bases and J shed 10 bases, with 18 bases lying between them. CDR3 sequence reads: CASRNSQERYYTF. As DNA, the CDR3 is TGTGCCAGCAGAAACAGTCAGGAGAGGTACTACACCTTC.